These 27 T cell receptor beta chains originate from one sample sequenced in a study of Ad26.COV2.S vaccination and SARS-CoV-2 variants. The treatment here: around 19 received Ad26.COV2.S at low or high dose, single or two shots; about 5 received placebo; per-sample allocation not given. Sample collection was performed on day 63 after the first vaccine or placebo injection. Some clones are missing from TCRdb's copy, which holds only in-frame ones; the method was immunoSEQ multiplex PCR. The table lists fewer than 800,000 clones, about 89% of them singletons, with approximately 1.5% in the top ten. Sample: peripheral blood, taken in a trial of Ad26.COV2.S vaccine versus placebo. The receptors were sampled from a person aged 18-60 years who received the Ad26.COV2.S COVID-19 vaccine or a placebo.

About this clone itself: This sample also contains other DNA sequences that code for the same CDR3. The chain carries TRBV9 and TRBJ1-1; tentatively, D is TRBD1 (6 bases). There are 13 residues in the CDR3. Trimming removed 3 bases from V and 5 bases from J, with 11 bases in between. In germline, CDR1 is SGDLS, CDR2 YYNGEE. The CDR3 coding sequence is TGTGCCAGCAGCGCTCAGGGGAATACTGAAGCTTTCTTT. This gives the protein CASSAQGNTEAFF. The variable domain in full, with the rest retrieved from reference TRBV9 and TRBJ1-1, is DSGVTQTPKHLITATGQRVTLRCSPRSGDLSVYWYQQSLDQGLQFLIQYYNGEERAKGNILERFSAQQFPDLHSELNLSSLELGDSALYFCASSAQGNTEAFFGQGTRLTVV.

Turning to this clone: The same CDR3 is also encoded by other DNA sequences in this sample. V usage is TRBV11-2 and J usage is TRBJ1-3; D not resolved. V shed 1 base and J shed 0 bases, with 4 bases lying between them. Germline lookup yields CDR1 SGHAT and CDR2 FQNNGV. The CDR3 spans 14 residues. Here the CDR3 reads CASSLGVSGNTIYF. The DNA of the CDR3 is TGTGCCAGCAGCTTAGGAGTCTCTGGAAACACCATATATTTT. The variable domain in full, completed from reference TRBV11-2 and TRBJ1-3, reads EAGVAQSPRYKIIEKRQSVAFWCNPISGHATLYWYQQILGQGPKLLIQFQNNGVVDDSQLPKDRFSAERLKGVDSTLKIQPAKLEDSAVYLCASSLGVSGNTIYFGEGSWLTVV.

The CDR3 DNA follows: TGTGCCAGCAGCTTAGATGCATCAGATACGCAGTATTTT. The encoded protein is CASSLDASDTQYF. The rearrangement joins TRBV7-9 to TRBJ2-3; D gene unclear. The CDR3 is made up of 13 amino acids. Per the germline V gene, CDR1 is SEHNR and CDR2 is FQNEAQ (reference sequence). Trimming shortened V by 1 base and J by 4 bases, and 6 bases separated the two germline ends.

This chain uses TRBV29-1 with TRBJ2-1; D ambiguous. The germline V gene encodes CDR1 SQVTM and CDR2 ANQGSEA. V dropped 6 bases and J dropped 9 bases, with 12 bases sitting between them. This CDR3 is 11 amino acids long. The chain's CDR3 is CSVGLSIEQFF. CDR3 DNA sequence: TGCAGCGTCGGCTTGAGCATTGAGCAGTTCTTC.

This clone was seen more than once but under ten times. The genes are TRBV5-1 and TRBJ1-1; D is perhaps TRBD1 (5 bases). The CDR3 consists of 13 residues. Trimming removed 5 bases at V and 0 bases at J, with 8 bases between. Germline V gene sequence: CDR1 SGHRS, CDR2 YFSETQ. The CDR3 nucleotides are TGCGCCAGCAGGGTGACAGTGAACACTGAAGCTTTCTTT. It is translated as CASRVTVNTEAFF.

The CDR3 spells CAWSGPTGIWSYEQYF. CDR3 nucleotide sequence: TGTGCCTGGAGTGGGCCCACAGGGATTTGGTCCTACGAGCAGTACTTC. This chain links TRBV30 with TRBJ2-7; D possibly corresponds to TRBD1 (6 bases). The CDR3 has 16 amino acids. Trimming shortened V by 1 base and J by 1 base, and 17 bases separated the two germline ends. The germline gives CDR1 GTSNPN, CDR2 SVGIG (reference sequence).

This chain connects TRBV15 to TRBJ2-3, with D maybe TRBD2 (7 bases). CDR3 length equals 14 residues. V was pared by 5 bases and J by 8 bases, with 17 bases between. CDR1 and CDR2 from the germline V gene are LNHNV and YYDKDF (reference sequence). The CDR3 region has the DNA TGTGCCACCAGCCTAGGGGGGGGCGCAGGTACGCAGTATTTT. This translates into CATSLGGGAGTQYF.

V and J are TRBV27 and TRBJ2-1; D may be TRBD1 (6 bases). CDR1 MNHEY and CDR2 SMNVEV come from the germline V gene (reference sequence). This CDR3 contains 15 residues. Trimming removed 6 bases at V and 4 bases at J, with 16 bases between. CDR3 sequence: CASRHNRVGYNEQFF. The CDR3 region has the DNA TGTGCCAGCAGGCATAACAGGGTCGGGTACAATGAGCAGTTCTTC.

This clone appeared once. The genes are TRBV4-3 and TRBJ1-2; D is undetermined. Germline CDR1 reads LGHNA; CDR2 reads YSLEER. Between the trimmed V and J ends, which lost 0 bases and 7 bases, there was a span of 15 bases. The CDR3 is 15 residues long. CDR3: CASSQERIRVGGYTF. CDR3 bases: TGCGCCAGCAGCCAAGAGAGAATAAGGGTTGGTGGCTACACCTTC.

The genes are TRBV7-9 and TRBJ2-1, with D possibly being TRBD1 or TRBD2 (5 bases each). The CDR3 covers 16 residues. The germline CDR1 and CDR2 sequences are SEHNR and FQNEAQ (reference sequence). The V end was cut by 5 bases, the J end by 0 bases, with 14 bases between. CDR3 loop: CASSLFWDRSYNEQFF. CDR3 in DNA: TGTGCCAGCAGCCTGTTCTGGGACCGCTCCTACAATGAGCAGTTCTTC.

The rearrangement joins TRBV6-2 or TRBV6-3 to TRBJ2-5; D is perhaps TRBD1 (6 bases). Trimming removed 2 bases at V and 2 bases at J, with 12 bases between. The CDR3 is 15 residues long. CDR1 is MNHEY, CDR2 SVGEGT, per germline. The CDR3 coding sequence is TGTGCCAGCAGTTACCAGGGGTTGGGGCAAGAGACCCAGTACTTC. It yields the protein CASSYQGLGQETQYF.

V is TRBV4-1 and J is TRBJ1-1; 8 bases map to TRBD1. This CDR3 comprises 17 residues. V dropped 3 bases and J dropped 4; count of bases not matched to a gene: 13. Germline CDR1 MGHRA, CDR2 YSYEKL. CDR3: CASSQGTTGGAATEAFF. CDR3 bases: TGCGCCAGCAGCCAGGGCACTACAGGGGGGGCGGCCACTGAAGCTTTCTTT.

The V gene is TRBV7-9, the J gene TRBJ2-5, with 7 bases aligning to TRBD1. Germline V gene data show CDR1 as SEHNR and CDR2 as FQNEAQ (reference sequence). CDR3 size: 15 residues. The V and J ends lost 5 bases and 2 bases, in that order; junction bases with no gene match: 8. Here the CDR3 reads CASSQGPTGQETQYF. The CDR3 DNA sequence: TGTGCCAGCAGCCAAGGGCCGACAGGGCAAGAGACCCAGTACTTC.

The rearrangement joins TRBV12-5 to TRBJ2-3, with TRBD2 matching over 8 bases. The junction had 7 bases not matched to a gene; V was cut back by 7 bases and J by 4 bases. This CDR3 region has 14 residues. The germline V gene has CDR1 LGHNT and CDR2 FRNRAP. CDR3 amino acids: CASASGLAADTQYF. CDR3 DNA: TGTGCTAGTGCCTCAGGACTAGCCGCAGATACGCAGTATTTT.

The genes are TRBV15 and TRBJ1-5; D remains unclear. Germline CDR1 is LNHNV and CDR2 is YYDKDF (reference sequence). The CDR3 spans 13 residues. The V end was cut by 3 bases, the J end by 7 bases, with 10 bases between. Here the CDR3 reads CATSSGEEQPQHF. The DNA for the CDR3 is TGTGCCACCAGCAGCGGGGAGGAACAGCCCCAGCATTTT. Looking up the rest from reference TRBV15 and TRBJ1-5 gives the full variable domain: DAMVIQNPRYQVTQFGKPVTLSCSQTLNHNVMYWYQQKSSQAPKLLFHYYDKDFNNEADTPDNFQSRRPNTSFCFLDIRSPGLGDTAMYLCATSSGEEQPQHFGDGTRLSIL.

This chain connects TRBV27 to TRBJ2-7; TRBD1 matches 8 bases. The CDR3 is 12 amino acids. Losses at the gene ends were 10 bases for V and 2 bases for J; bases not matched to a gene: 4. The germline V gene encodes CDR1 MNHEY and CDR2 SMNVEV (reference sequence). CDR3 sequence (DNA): TGTGCCACTGGGACAGGCGCCTACGAGCAGTACTTC. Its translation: CATGTGAYEQYF.

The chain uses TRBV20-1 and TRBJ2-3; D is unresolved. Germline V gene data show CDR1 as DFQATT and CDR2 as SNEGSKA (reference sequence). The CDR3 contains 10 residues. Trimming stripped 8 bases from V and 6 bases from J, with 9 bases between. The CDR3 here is CSIVDDTQYF. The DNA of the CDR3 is TGCAGTATAGTTGATGATACGCAGTATTTT.

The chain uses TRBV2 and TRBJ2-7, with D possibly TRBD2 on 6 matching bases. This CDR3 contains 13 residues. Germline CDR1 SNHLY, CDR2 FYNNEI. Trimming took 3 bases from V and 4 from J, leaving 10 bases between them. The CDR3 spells CASSDSGVYEQYF. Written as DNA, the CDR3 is TGTGCCAGCAGTGATTCGGGGGTGTACGAGCAGTACTTC.

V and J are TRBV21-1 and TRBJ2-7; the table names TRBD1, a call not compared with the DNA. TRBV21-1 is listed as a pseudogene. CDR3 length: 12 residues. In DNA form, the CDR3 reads TGTGCCAGCGACAAAAACTCCTACGAGCAGTACTTC. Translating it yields CASDKNSYEQYF.

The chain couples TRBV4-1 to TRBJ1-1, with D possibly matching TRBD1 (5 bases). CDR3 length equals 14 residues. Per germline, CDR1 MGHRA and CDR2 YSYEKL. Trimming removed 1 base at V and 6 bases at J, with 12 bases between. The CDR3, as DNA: TGCGCCAGCAGCCAAGTTCCAGGGATTGCTGAAGCTTTCTTT. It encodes CASSQVPGIAEAFF.

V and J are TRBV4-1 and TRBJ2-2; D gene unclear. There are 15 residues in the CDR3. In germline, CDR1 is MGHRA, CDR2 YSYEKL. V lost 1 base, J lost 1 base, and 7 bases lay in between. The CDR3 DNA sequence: TGCGCCAGCAGCCAAGGGGCCGGGAACACCGGGGAGCTGTTTTTT. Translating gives CASSQGAGNTGELFF.

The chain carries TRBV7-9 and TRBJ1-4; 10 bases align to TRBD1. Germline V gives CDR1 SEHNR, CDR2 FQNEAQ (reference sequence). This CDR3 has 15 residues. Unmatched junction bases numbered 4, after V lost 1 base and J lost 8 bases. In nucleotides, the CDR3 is TGTGCCAGCAGCTTAGTTGGGACAGGGGCGGAAAAACTGTTTTTT. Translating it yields CASSLVGTGAEKLFF.

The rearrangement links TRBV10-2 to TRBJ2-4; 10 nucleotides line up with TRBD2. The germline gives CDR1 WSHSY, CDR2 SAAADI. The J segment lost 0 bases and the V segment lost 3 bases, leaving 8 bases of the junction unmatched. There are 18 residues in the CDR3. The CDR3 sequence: CASSDQAGGILAKNIQYF. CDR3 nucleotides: TGCGCCAGCAGTGACCAAGCGGGGGGGATCCTAGCCAAAAACATTCAGTACTTC.

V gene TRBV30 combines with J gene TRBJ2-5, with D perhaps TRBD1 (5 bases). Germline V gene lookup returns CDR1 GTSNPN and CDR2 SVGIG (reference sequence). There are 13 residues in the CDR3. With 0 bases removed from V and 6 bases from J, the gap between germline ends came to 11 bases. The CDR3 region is CAWSVGLGQTQYF. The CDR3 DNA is TGTGCCTGGAGTGTGGGGCTAGGTCAGACCCAGTACTTC.

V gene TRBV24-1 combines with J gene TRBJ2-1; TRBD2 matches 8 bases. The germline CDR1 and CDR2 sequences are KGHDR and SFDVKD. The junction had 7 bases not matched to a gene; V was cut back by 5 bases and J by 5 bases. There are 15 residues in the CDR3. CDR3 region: CATSGGTSRNNEQFF. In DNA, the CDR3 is TGTGCCACCAGTGGGGGGACTAGTCGCAACAATGAGCAGTTCTTC.

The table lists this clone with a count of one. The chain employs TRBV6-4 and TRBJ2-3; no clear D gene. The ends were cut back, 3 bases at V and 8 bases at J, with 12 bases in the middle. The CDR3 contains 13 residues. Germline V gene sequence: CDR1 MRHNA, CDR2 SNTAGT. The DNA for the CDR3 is TGTGCCAGCAGTGAAGGACCGACGGCTACGCAGTATTTT. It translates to CASSEGPTATQYF.

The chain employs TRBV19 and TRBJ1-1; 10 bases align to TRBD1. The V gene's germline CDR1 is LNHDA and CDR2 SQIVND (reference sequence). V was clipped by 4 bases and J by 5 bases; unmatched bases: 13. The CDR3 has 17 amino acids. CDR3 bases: TGTGCCAGTAGTAGTCTTCCGGGACAGGGGCTAGGGACTGAAGCTTTCTTT. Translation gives CASSSLPGQGLGTEAFF.